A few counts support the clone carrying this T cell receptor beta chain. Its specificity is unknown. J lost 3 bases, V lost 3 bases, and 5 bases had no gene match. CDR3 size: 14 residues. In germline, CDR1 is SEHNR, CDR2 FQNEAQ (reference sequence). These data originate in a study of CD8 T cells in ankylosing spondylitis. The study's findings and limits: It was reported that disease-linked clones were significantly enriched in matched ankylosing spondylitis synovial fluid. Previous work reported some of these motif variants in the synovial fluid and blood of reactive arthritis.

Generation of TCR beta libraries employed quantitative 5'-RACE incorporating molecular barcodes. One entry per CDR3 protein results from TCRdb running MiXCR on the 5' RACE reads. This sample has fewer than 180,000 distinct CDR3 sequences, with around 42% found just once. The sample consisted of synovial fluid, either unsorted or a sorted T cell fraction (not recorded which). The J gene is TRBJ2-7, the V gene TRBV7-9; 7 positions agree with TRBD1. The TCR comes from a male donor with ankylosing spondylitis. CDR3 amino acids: CASSFRDSYYEQYF. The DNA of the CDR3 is TGTGCCAGCAGCTTCCGGGACAGCTACTACGAGCAGTACTTC. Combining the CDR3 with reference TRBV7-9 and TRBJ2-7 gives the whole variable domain DTGVSQNPRHKITKRGQNVTFRCDPISEHNRLYWYRQTLGQGPEFLTYFQNEAQLEKSRLLSDRFSAERPKGSFSTLEIQRTEQGDSAMYLCASSFRDSYYEQYFGPGTRLTVT.